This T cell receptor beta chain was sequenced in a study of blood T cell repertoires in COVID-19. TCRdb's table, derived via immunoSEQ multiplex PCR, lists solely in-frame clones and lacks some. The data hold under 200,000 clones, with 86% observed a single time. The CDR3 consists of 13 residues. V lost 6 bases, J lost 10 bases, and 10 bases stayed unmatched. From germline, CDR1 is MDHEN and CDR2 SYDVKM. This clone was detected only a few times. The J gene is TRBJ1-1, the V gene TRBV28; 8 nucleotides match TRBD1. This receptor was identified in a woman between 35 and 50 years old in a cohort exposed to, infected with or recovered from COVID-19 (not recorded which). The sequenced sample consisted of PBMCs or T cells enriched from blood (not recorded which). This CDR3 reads CASRPDRANGAFF. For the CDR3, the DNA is TGTGCCAGCAGACCGGACAGGGCGAATGGAGCTTTCTTT. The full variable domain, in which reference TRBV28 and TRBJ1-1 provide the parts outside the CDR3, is DVKVTQSSRYLVKRTGEKVFLECVQDMDHENMFWYRQDPGLGLRLIYFSYDVKMKEKGDIPEGYSVSREKKERFSLILESASTNQTSMYLCASRPDRANGAFFGQGTRLTVV.